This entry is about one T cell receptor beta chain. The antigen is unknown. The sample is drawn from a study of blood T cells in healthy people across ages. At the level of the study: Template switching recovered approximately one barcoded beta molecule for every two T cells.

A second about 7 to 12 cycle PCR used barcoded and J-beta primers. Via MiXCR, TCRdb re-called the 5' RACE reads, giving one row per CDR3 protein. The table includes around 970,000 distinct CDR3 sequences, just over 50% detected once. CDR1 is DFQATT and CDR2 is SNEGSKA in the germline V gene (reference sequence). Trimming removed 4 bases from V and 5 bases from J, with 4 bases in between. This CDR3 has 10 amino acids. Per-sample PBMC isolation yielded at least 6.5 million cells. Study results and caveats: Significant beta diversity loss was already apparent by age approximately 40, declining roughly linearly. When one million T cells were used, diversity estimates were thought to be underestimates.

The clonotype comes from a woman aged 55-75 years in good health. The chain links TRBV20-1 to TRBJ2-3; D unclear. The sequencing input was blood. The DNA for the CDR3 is TGCAGTGCTACCCTAGATACGCAGTATTTT. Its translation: CSATLDTQYF.